This record concerns one T cell receptor beta chain sequence. As yet, its antigen is unknown. The data were obtained in a study of OX40 agonist ivuxolimab in advanced cancers. Across the study: Patients received ivuxolimab, an agonistic anti-OX40 (CD134) antibody.

Libraries were prepared by immunoSEQ multiplex PCR; TCRdb keeps only in-frame clonotypes and omits some of them. Among some 60,000 clones listed, about 90% were seen once. Study-wide results and caveats: Relatively little clonal expansion, among the lowest observed, appeared in partial responders at 0.1-3.0 mg/kg. On average, CD8+ T cells showed a greater number of expanded clones than CD4+.

This clonotype originated in an adult with an advanced solid tumor such as melanoma, head and neck, liver or kidney cancer. Sample: CD4+ or CD8+ T cells sorted from blood, taken in a trial of the OX40 agonist ivuxolimab.

CDR3 loop: CASSPGGGDTQYF. As DNA, the CDR3 is TGCGCCAGCAGCCCCGGGGGCGGAGATACGCAGTATTTT. This chain uses TRBV10-1 with TRBJ2-3; D might be TRBD1 or TRBD2, each matching 6 bases. Germline lookup yields CDR1 WNHNN and CDR2 SYGVQD (reference sequence). CDR3 length: 13 residues. V lost 6 bases and J lost 5, with 12 bases in between.